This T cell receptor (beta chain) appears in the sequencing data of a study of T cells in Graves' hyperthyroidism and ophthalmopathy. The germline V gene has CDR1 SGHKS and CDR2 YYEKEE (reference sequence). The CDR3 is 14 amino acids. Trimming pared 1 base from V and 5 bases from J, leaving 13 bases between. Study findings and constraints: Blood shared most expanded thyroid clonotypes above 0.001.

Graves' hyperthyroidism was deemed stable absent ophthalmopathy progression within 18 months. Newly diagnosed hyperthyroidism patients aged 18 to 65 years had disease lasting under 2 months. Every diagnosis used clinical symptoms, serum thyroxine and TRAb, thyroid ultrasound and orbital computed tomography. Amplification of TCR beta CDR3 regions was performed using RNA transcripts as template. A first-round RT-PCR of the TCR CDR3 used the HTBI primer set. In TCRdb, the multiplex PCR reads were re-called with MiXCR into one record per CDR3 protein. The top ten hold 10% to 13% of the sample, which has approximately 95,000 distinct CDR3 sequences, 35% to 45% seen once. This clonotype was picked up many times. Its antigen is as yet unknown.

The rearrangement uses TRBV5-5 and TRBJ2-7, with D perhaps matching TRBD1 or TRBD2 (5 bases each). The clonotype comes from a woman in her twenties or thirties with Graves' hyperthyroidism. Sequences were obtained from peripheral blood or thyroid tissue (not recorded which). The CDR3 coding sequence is TGTGCCAGCAGCTTGTGGGGGAGCATTGACGAGCAGTACTTC. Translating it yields CASSLWGSIDEQYF.